The clone carrying this T cell receptor (beta chain) was observed at least ten times. V shed 4 bases and J 4 bases; nucleotides not matched to a gene: 6. Germline V gene sequence: CDR1 MNHEY, CDR2 SMNVEV (reference sequence). CDR3 length: 15 residues. TCRdb re-derived calls from the RT-PCR reads in MiXCR, one entry per CDR3 protein. The repertoire holds about 700,000 distinct CDR3 sequences, with approximately 15% as singletons. Source material: memory CD4+ T cells from blood. This receptor was taken from a female donor in good health, serving as a healthy control. This chain links TRBV27 with TRBJ2-7; TRBD1 aligns across 11 bases. CDR3 protein: CASSSPGTGGYEQYF. CDR3 DNA: TGTGCCAGCAGTTCCCCGGGGACAGGGGGGTACGAGCAGTACTTC.